These T cell receptor beta chains were read from a single sample in a study of cytomegalovirus exposure and HLA in healthy donors. The assay was immunoSEQ multiplex PCR, and TCRdb's table has in-frame clones only and misses some. The top ten hold approximately 0.22% of the sample, which has about 110,000 clones, around 80% seen once. Sequencing was carried out using PBMCs. The receptors come from a man in his fifties or sixties in good health and CMV-seronegative. Each CDR3 is given with its conserved first and last residue. D genes are given only for firm matches. Clone size is shown for a subset of rows, as once, few, many or a class of expanded clone.

D gene	V gene	clone size	J gene	CDR3 DNA	CDR3 protein
NA	TRBV30	NA	TRBJ1-1	TGTGCCTGGAGGGCCAGGTCGAACACTGAAGCTTTCTTT	CAWRARSNTEAFF
NA	TRBV4-2	NA	TRBJ1-5	TGTGCCAGCAGCCAAGAAGTCGGAGCGGAAAATCAGCCCCAGCATTTT	CASSQEVGAENQPQHF
NA	TRBV28	few	TRBJ1-6	TGTGCCAGCAGGCCGCCGGGAGGCTATAATTCACCCCTCCACTTT	CASRPPGGYNSPLHF
TRBD1	TRBV7-9	NA	TRBJ1-2	TGTTCCAGCAGCTTGGACAGGGGCGGCTACACCTTC	CSSSLDRGGYTF
TRBD1	TRBV7-2	NA	TRBJ1-5	TGTGCCAGCAGCTTAGTGAGACAGGGTAATAGCAATCAGCCCCAGCATTTT	CASSLVRQGNSNQPQHF
NA	TRBV5-8	few	TRBJ1-1	TGTGCCAGCAGCTTGGTGACTGTGAACACTGAAGCTTTCTTT	CASSLVTVNTEAFF
TRBD2	TRBV28	NA	TRBJ2-1	TGTGCCAGCCGGACTAGCGGAGGCTCCTACAATGAGCAGTTCTTC	CASRTSGGSYNEQFF
NA	TRBV28	once	TRBJ2-5	TGTGCCAGCAGTTTACAGGGCTTGGAGACCCAGTACTTC	CASSLQGLETQYF
NA	TRBV6-5	NA	TRBJ2-1	TGTGCCAGCAGTTACACCCACGGGCAGGGCGTGGAGCAGTTCTTC	CASSYTHGQGVEQFF
NA	TRBV7-2	NA	TRBJ2-7	TGTGCCAGCAGTCCTCAGGGGACCGCCTACGAGCAGTACTTC	CASSPQGTAYEQYF
NA	TRBV6-6	NA	TRBJ2-3	TGTGCCAGCAGCCCTAGCTCTGGCACAGATACGCAGTATTTT	CASSPSSGTDTQYF
TRBD1	TRBV5-4	NA	TRBJ1-6	TGTGCCAGCAGCTGGGACAGGGGTAACTCACCCCTCCACTTT	CASSWDRGNSPLHF
TRBD1	TRBV16	NA	TRBJ2-7	TGTGCCAGCAGACCGGGACAGAGTTCCTACGAGCAGTACTTC	CASRPGQSSYEQYF
TRBD1	TRBV27	NA	TRBJ1-2	TGTGCCACCAGGAAGGCCGGGACAGGCACCTATGGCTACACCTTC	CATRKAGTGTYGYTF
NA	TRBV6-5	few	TRBJ1-2	TGTGCCAGCAGTTACTCAAGCAGGGATGGCTACACCTTC	CASSYSSRDGYTF